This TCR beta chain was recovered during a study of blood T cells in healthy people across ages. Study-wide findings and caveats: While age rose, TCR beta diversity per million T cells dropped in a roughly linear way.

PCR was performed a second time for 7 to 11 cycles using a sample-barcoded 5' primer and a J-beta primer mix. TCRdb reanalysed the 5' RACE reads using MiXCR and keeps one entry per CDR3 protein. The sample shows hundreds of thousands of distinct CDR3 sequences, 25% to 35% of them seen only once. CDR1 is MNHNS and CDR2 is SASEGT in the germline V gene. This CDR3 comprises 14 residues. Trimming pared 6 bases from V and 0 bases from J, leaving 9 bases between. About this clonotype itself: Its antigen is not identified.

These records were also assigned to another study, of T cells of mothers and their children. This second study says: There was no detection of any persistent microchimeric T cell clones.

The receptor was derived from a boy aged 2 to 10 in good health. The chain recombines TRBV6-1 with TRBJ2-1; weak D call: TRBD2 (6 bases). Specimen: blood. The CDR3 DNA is TGTGCCAGCAGCTCTAGCGTCTCCTACAATGAGCAGTTCTTC. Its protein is CASSSSVSYNEQFF.